This entry lists 6 T cell receptor beta chains sequenced from one sample in a study of T cells in Graves' hyperthyroidism and ophthalmopathy. The source material, RNA transcripts, was used to amplify TCR beta CDR3 regions. Using the HTBI primer set, a first-round RT-PCR was run on the TCR CDR3. Each CDR3 protein gets one entry after TCRdb re-called the multiplex PCR reads with MiXCR. The sample lists hundreds of thousands of distinct CDR3 sequences, approximately 40% occurring once. Input material: blood. The receptors were gathered from a man younger than 35 with Graves' hyperthyroidism.

The CDR3 nucleotides are TGCAGTGCTCAGGGGAGGGCAGTGATCGGGGAGCTGTTTTTT. Its translation is CSAQGRAVIGELFF. This rearrangement joins TRBV20-1 to TRBJ2-2, with D perhaps matching TRBD2 (7 bases). V was trimmed by 5 bases and J by 7 bases, leaving 17 bases between them. Germline CDR1 is DFQATT and CDR2 is SNEGSKA (reference sequence). The CDR3 extends over 14 amino acids.

Ten or more counts support this clonotype. The rearrangement joins TRBV11-3 to TRBJ1-1; D unclear. Deletions cut 2 bases from V and 8 bases from J, with 9 bases between. From germline, CDR1 is SGHNT and CDR2 YENEEA. This CDR3 region has 12 residues. In DNA form, the CDR3 reads TGTGCCAGCAGCTTAAGGACGAACGAAGCTTTCTTT. Its protein is CASSLRTNEAFF. Using reference TRBV11-3 and TRBJ1-1 for the parts outside the CDR3, the full variable domain is EAGVVQSPRYKIIEKKQPVAFWCNPISGHNTLYWYLQNLGQGPELLIRYENEEAVDDSQLPKDRFSAERLKGVDSTLKIQPAELGDSAVYLCASSLRTNEAFFGQGTRLTVV.

In this sample, this clonotype turned up a few times. The CDR3 sequence is CASSLAPDSGFSNQPQHF. The CDR3 DNA follows: TGTGCCAGCAGCTTAGCGCCAGACAGTGGTTTTAGCAATCAGCCCCAGCATTTT. This chain connects TRBV7-6 to TRBJ1-5, with TRBD1 as a possible D gene (5 bases). This CDR3 has 18 amino acids. The germline V gene encodes CDR1 SGHVS and CDR2 FNYEAQ. The V end was cut by 0 bases, the J end by 0 bases, with 15 bases between.

The chain is built from TRBV19 and TRBJ2-7; D perhaps matches TRBD2 (5 bases). The germline gives CDR1 LNHDA, CDR2 SQIVND (reference sequence). The V and J ends lost 4 bases and 4 bases respectively, with 20 bases between them. The length of the CDR3 is 16 residues. Here the CDR3 reads CASSTPEGKDGYEQYF. CDR3 bases: TGTGCCAGTAGTACCCCCGAGGGAAAGGACGGGTACGAGCAGTACTTC.

The chain links TRBV14 to TRBJ2-7; D is possibly TRBD1 (6 bases). This CDR3 comprises 15 residues. Germline CDR1 is SGHDN and CDR2 is FVKESK. Trimming took 1 base from V and 3 from J, leaving 13 bases between them. CDR3 DNA sequence: TGTGCCAGCAGCCAAGGAAAAAAGACAGGCTACGAGCAGTACTTC. Its protein product is CASSQGKKTGYEQYF.

This clonotype was counted a few times. The chain has TRBV6-6 and TRBJ2-6; 9 bases fit TRBD1. The CDR3 contains 17 residues. Germline loops: CDR1 MNHNY, CDR2 SVGAGI (reference sequence). V lost 5 bases, J lost 2 bases, and 7 bases stayed unmatched. CDR3: CASSPRTGETGANVLTF. The CDR3 DNA follows: TGTGCCAGCAGTCCCCGGACAGGGGAAACTGGGGCCAACGTCCTGACTTTC.